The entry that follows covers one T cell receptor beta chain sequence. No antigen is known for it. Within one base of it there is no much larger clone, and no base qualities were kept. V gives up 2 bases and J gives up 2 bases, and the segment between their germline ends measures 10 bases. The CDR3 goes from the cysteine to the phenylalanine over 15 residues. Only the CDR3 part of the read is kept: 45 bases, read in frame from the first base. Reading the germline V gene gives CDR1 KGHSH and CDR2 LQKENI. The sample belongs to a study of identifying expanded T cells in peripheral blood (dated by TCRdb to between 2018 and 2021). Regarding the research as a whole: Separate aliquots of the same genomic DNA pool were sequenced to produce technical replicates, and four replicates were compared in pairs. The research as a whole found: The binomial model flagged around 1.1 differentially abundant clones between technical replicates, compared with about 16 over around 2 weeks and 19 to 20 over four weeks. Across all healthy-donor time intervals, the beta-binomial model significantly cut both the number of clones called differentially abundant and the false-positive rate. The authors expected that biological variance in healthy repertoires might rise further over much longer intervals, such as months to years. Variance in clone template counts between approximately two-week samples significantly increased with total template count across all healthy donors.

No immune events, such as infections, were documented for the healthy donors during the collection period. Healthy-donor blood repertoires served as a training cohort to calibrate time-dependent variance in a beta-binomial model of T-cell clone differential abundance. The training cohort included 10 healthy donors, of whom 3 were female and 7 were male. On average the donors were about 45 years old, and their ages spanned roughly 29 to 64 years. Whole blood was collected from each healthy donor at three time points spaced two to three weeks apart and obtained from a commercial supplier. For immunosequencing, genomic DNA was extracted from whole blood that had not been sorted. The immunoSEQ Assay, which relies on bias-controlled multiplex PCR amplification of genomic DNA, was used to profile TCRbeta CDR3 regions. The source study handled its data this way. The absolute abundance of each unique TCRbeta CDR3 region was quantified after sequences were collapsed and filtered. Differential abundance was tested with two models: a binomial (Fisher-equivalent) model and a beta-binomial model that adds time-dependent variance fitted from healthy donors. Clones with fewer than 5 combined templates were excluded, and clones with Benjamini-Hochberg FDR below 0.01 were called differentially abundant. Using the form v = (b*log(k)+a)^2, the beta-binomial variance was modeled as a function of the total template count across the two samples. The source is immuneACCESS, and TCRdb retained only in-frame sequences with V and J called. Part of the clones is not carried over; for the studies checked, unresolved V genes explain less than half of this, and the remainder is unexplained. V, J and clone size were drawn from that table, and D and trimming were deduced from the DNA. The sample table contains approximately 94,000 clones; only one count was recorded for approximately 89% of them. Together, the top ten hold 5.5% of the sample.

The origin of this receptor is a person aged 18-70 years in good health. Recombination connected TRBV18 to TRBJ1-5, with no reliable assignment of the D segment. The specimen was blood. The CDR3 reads CASSPLGIRNQPQHF. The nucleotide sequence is TGTGCCAGCTCACCATTGGGGATTCGCAATCAGCCCCAGCATTTT.